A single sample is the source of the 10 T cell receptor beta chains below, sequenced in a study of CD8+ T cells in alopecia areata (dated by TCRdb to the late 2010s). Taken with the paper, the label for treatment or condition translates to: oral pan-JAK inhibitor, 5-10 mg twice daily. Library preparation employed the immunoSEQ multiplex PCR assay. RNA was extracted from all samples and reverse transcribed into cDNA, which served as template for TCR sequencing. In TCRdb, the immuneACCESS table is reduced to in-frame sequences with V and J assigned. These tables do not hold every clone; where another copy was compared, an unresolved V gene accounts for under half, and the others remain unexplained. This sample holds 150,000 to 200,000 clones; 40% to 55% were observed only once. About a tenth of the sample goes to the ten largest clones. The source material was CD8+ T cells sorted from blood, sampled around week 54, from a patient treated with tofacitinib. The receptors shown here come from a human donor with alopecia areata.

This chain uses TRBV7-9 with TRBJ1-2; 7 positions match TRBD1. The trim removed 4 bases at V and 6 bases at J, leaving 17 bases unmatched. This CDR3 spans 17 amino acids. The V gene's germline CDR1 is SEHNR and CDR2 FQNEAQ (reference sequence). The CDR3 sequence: CASSSRRGDREVDGYTF. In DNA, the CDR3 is TGTGCCAGCAGCTCCCGAAGGGGAGACAGGGAAGTGGATGGCTACACCTTC.

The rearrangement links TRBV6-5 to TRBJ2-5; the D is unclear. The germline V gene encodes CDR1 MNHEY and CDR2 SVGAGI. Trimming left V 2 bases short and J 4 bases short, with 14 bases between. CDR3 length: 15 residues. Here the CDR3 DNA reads TGTGCCAGCAGTTACGGGAAATGGACCCCAGAGACCCAGTACTTC. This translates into CASSYGKWTPETQYF.

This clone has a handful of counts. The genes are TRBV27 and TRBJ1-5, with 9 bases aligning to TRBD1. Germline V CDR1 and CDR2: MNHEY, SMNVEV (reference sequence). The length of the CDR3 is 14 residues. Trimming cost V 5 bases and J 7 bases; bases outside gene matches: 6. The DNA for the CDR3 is TGTGCCAGCAGTCTCGGGACAGGGAAGCAGCCCCAGCATTTT. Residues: CASSLGTGKQPQHF.

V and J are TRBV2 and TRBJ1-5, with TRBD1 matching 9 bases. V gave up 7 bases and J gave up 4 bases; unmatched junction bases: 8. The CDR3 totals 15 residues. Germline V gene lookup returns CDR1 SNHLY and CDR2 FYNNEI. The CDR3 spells CASNLYGTGNQPQHF. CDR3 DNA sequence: TGTGCCAGCAACCTTTATGGGACAGGGAATCAGCCCCAGCATTTT. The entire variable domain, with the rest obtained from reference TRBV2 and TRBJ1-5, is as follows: EPEVTQTPSHQVTQMGQEVILRCVPISNHLYFYWYRQILGQKVEFLVSFYNNEISEKSEIFDDQFSVERPDGSNFTLKIRSTKLEDSAMYFCASNLYGTGNQPQHFGDGTRLSIL.

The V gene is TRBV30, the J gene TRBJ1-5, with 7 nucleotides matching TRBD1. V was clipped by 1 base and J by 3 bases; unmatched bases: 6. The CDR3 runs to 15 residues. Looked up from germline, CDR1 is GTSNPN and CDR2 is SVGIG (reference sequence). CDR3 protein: CAWSEGTVLNQPQHF. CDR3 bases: TGTGCCTGGAGTGAAGGGACAGTTCTCAATCAGCCCCAGCATTTT.

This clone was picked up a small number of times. The DNA of the CDR3 is TGCGCCAGCAGCCAAGATGCGGCAGGGAATGGCTACACCTTC. It codes for CASSQDAAGNGYTF. The chain is built from TRBV4-1 and TRBJ1-2; D may be TRBD1 (5 bases). The CDR3 is 14 residues long. Germline V lookup: CDR1 MGHRA, CDR2 YSYEKL. V lost 0 bases and J 6 bases, leaving 11 bases between the germline ends.

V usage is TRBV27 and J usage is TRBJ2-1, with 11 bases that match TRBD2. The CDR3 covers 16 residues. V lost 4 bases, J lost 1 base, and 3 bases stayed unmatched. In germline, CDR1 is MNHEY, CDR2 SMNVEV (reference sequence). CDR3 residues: CASSYSGGVSYNEQFF. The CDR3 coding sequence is TGTGCCAGCAGTTATAGCGGGGGGGTTTCCTACAATGAGCAGTTCTTC.

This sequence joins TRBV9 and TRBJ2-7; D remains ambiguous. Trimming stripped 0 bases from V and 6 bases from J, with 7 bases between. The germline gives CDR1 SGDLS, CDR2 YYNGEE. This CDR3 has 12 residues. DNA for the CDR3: TGTGCCAGCAGCGTAGGGTCCCTCGAGCAGTACTTC. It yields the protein CASSVGSLEQYF.

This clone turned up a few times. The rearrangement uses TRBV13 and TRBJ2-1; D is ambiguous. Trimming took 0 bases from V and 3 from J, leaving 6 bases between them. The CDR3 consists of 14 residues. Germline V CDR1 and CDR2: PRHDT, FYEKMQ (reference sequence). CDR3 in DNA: TGTGCCAGCAGCTTAGGATTGAGCTACAATGAGCAGTTCTTC. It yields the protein CASSLGLSYNEQFF.

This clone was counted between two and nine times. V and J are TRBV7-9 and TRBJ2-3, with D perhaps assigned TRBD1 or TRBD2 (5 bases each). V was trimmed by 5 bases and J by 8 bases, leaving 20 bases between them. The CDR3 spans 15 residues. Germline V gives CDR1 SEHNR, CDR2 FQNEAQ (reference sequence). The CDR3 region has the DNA TGTGCCAGCAGCGAGGTGGCAGGGACCAAAGGTACGCAGTATTTT. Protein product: CASSEVAGTKGTQYF.